This TCR beta chain originates from a study of T-cell memory formation after mild COVID-19. Study overall: Most TCR clusters belonged to a single donor. Study-level points and caveats: Later expanders leaned CD4+, whereas clones that contracted between day 15 and 85 were balanced CD4/CD8. Pre-infection memory harbored some responding clones, suggesting cross-reactive memory joined.

As regards this clonotype: What it binds is unknown.

Libraries for TCRalpha and TCRbeta carried sample barcodes and unique molecular identifiers via 5'RACE. TCRdb itself ran the 5' RACE reads through MiXCR, one entry per CDR3 protein. Of 150,000 to 200,000 distinct CDR3 sequences in the sample, over 20% were seen once. This CDR3 has 16 residues. Germline CDR1 SGHTA, CDR2 FQGTGA. After removal of 6 bases from V and 4 bases from J, the junction contained 10 bases not matched to a gene. This receptor was taken from an adult woman who had mild COVID-19 (a few samples of this study predate the infection). Cell type and time point are not known. What was sequenced was PBMCs or a T cell subset sorted from them (not recorded which). The chain recombines TRBV7-3 with TRBJ2-2; 8 positions match TRBD2. The CDR3 loop reads CASSFPGLEATGELFF. Written as DNA, the CDR3 is TGTGCCAGCAGTTTTCCGGGACTAGAGGCCACCGGGGAGCTGTTTTTT. Supplemented by reference TRBV7-3 and TRBJ2-2, the full variable domain reads GAGVSQTPSNKVTEKGKYVELRCDPISGHTALYWYRQSLGQGPEFLIYFQGTGAADDSGLPNDRFFAVRPEGSVSTLKIQRTERGDSAVYLCASSFPGLEATGELFFGEGSRLTVL.